This TCR beta chain stems from a study of spatial heterogeneity in lung cancer. The CDR3 is 12 amino acids. Germline V gene data show CDR1 as MNHNY and CDR2 as SVGAGI (reference sequence). V dropped 2 bases and J dropped 3 bases, with 3 bases sitting between them. A unique molecular identifier was attached to every TCR cDNA molecule. Via MiXCR, TCRdb re-called the 5' RACE reads, giving one row per CDR3 protein. Among under 100,000 distinct CDR3 sequences listed, roughly 8.7% were seen once. Time point given: sample taken at primary tumor resection. No cell sorting; template was whole RNA from tumor, lung tissue or PBMC. Samples came from 72 TRACERx patients with untreated early-stage lung cancer. Regarding the study as a whole: Follow-up blood showed ubiquitous expanded tumor TCRs less than blood at resection did.

This clonotype was recorded many times. As yet, its antigen is unknown. The rearrangement uses TRBV6-6 and TRBJ2-3; no clear D gene. The sequence was collected from a male donor with early-stage non-small cell lung cancer. Specimen: PBMCs, collected at surgery. The chain's CDR3 is CASSYRTDTQYF. As DNA, the CDR3 is TGTGCCAGCAGTTACCGGACAGATACGCAGTATTTT.